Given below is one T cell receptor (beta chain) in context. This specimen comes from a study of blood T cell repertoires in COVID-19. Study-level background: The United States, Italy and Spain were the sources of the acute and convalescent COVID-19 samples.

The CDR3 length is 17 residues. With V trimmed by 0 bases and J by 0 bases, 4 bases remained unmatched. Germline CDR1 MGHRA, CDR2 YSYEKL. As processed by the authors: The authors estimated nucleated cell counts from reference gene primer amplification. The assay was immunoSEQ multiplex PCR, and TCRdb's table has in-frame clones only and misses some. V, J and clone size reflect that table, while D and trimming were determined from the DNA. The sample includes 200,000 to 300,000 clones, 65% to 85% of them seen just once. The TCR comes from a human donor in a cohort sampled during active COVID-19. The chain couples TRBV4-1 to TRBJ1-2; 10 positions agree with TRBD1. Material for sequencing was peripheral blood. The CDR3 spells CASSQERTGGSNYGYTF. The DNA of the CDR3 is TGCGCCAGCAGCCAAGAAAGGACAGGGGGTTCTAACTATGGCTACACCTTC.